This entry describes one TCR beta chain. Compared with germline, one end of the junction differs, possibly owing to a read error. This specimen belongs to a study of blood T cell repertoires in COVID-19. Study summary: COVID-19 samples from acute and convalescent phases originated in the United States, Italy and Spain. T cells, B-cell-depleted T cells, or PBMCs supplied cDNA or gDNA.

Germline CDR1 is MNHEY and CDR2 is SVGEGT. This CDR3 spans 11 amino acids. In the source study's methods: How many nucleated cells were present was estimated from reference gene primer amplification. Using immunoSEQ multiplex PCR, the repertoire was profiled, and TCRdb retains in-frame clones only, with some absent. That table supplies the V and J calls and clone size; D and trimming were determined from the DNA. The sample has about 66,000 clones; 88% are singletons. The sequence was collected from a man between 65 and 80 years old with acute or convalescent COVID-19. What was sequenced was peripheral blood. The rearrangement links TRBV6-2 or TRBV6-3 to TRBJ2-7; 8 bases match TRBD2. CDR3 sequence (DNA): TGTGCCAGCAGTTACGATAGCGGGGCCGCCTTC. It specifies CASSYDSGAAF.